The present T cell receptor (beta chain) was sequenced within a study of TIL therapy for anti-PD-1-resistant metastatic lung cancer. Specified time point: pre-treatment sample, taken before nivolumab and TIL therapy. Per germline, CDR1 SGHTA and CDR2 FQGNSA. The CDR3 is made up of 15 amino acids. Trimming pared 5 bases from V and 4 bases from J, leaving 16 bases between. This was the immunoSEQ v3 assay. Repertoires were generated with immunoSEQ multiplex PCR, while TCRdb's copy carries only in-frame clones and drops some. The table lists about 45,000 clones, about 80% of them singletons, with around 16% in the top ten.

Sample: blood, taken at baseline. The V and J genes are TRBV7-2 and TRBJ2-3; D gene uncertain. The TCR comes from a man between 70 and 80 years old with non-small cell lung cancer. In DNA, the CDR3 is TGTGCCAGCAGCGTTGCCCCCATTCAGTCAGATACGCAGTATTTT. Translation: CASSVAPIQSDTQYF.